This T cell receptor beta chain emerged from a study of tumor-infiltrating lymphocytes in localized non-small cell lung cancer. At the level of the study: Each patient gave resected tumor and non-adjacent uninvolved lung tissue.

To note about this clone: What it recognizes is unknown.

V shed 2 bases, J shed 4 bases, and the junction held 9 bases outside the gene matches. Germline V gives CDR1 ENHRY, CDR2 SYGVKD. CDR3 size: 17 residues. Sequencing used immunoSEQ multiplex PCR; TCRdb keeps in-frame clones, though not all of them. The sample consists of fewer than 20,000 clones, around 63% of them appearing once. Study-wide findings and caveats: Recurrence-free survival showed no association with tumor T-cell fraction. IM1 and IM2 tumors showed no difference in T-cell fraction.

V is TRBV10-3 and J is TRBJ2-2; 8 bases are a match to TRBD2. The source is a human donor with non-small cell lung cancer. Sequenced input: lung tumor tissue. CDR3 nucleotide sequence: TGTGCCATCAGTGAGGCTCCGGCGGGGGGCGTCACCGGGGAGCTGTTTTTT. It translates to CAISEAPAGGVTGELFF.